This is a list of T cell receptor beta chains from one sample in a study of T cell responses to AZD1222 COVID-19 vaccine. Produced via immunoSEQ multiplex PCR; TCRdb's table is partial and in-frame only. The table includes approximately 120,000 clones, 88% detected once. Specimen: peripheral blood, collected on day 0 of MenACWY control vaccination. The receptors shown here come from an adult in good health. The CDR3 runs from the conserved cysteine through the conserved F or W. The order of the fields is CDR3 protein, V gene, J gene.

CASSEGADGGQPQHF	TRBV2	TRBJ1-5
CSVDGQGERVIDEQFF	TRBV29-1	TRBJ2-1
CASSPRRRRPLYEQYF	TRBV6-2/TRBV6-3	TRBJ2-7
CASSLNLGYEQYF	TRBV7-9	TRBJ2-7
CSVVQGSNIQYF	TRBV29-1	TRBJ2-4
CASSLASAMNTEAFF	TRBV5-1	TRBJ1-1
CASSFQGTTEAFF	TRBV7-9	TRBJ1-1
CASSPRQGPSYNEQFF	TRBV18	TRBJ2-1
CASSMDPVTYEQYF	TRBV19	TRBJ2-7
CASSTNRDFYTF	TRBV18	TRBJ1-2
CASSVGQGVSPLHF	TRBV19	TRBJ1-6
CASSFMGQGLGEQYF	TRBV28	TRBJ2-7
CASSFQGPTDTQYF	TRBV28	TRBJ2-3
CATSDESGTSGGMSYNEQFF	TRBV24-1	TRBJ2-1
CASSVLSGGALEQFF	TRBV7-8	TRBJ2-1
CASSPTGQAGETQYF	TRBV7-3	TRBJ2-5
CASSQETQYF	TRBV13	TRBJ2-5